Listed here are 11 T cell receptor beta chains from one sample, sequenced in a study of OX40 agonist ivuxolimab in advanced cancers. Assay used: immunoSEQ multiplex PCR; TCRdb lists only in-frame clones, some missing. The table records approximately 70,000 clones, about 93% of them present only once. The sequences come from CD4+ or CD8+ T cells sorted from blood, collected in a trial of the OX40 agonist ivuxolimab. Receptors originate from an adult with an advanced solid tumor such as melanoma, head and neck, liver or kidney cancer.

This clone appeared once. V and J are TRBV27 and TRBJ2-1; 9 bases are a match to TRBD2. The germline gives CDR1 MNHEY, CDR2 SMNVEV (reference sequence). The CDR3 consists of 16 residues. V was clipped by 2 bases and J by 4 bases; unmatched bases: 6. The DNA of the CDR3 is TGTGCCAGCAGTTTAGGGCGGGAGGGTTCTTACAATGAGCAGTTCTTC. Encoded protein: CASSLGREGSYNEQFF.

This clone has a single count. The chain has TRBV19 and TRBJ2-1; 11 bases agree with TRBD2. The germline gives CDR1 LNHDA, CDR2 SQIVND (reference sequence). This CDR3 is 16 amino acids long. V was clipped by 3 bases and J by 7 bases; unmatched bases: 8. CDR3 nucleotides: TGTGCCAGTAGTATCGGGCGGGTAGCGGGAGGGAATGAGCAGTTCTTC. Its protein is CASSIGRVAGGNEQFF.

This chain links TRBV7-2 with TRBJ2-7; D not resolved. Trimming took off 0 bases at V and 4 bases at J, with 7 bases between the two ends. The CDR3 covers 13 residues. The germline V gene encodes CDR1 SGHTA and CDR2 FQGNSA. The CDR3: CASSLAVGYEQYF. The CDR3 DNA sequence: TGTGCCAGCAGCTTAGCAGTAGGGTACGAGCAGTACTTC.

The chain combines TRBV19 with TRBJ2-2, with 8 nucleotides matching TRBD1. The CDR3 sequence is 15 residues long. Trimming removed 7 bases from V and 6 bases from J; junction bases left unmatched: 10. Germline CDR1 is LNHDA and CDR2 is SQIVND (reference sequence). This CDR3 reads CASTNDRGIPGELFF. Here the CDR3 DNA reads TGTGCCAGTACCAATGACAGGGGAATCCCCGGGGAGCTGTTTTTT.

On this clone: Other nucleotide sequences in the sample specify the same CDR3. This rearrangement joins TRBV9 to TRBJ2-2, with D possibly called TRBD1 or TRBD2 (5 bases each). The V end lost 7 bases, the J end lost 3 bases, and 31 bases lay between the germline ends. The CDR3 consists of 20 residues. Germline CDR1 and CDR2: SGDLS and YYNGEE. CDR3 loop: CASVPLGETFGFTDTGELFF. CDR3 DNA: TGTGCCAGCGTCCCCCTGGGGGAAACGTTTGGTTTTACTGACACCGGGGAGCTGTTTTTT. The full variable domain, with the rest looked up from reference TRBV9 and TRBJ2-2, is DSGVTQTPKHLITATGQRVTLRCSPRSGDLSVYWYQQSLDQGLQFLIQYYNGEERAKGNILERFSAQQFPDLHSELNLSSLELGDSALYFCASVPLGETFGFTDTGELFFGEGSRLTVL.

A few counts support this clone. The chain couples TRBV6-5 to TRBJ1-5; a weak D match, TRBD1 (6 bases). V dropped 5 bases and J dropped 5 bases, with 10 bases sitting between them. Per the germline V gene, CDR1 is MNHEY and CDR2 is SVGAGI. The CDR3 consists of 13 residues. The CDR3 here is CASSKQGDQPQHF. For the CDR3, the DNA is TGTGCCAGCAGTAAACAGGGAGATCAGCCCCAGCATTTT.

The chain carries TRBV15 and TRBJ2-2; TRBD2 might be the D (5 bases). V was shortened by 0 bases and J by 5 bases, with 13 bases between the two germline ends. The CDR3 has 16 residues. Germline CDR1 and CDR2: LNHNV and YYDKDF (reference sequence). The CDR3 loop reads CATSRDPGSETGELFF. Written as DNA, the CDR3 is TGTGCCACCAGCAGAGATCCGGGATCCGAAACCGGGGAGCTGTTTTTT.

The chain has TRBV5-1 and TRBJ2-7, with 8 bases matching TRBD2. V shed 0 bases and J 4 bases; nucleotides not matched to a gene: 9. Germline V CDR1 and CDR2: SGHRS, YFSETQ. The CDR3 is made up of 16 amino acids. The CDR3 region has the DNA TGCGCCAGCAGCTTGGCCCCACTTGCGGGAGGTTACGAGCAGTACTTC. This codes for CASSLAPLAGGYEQYF.

This clone was seen once. The chain couples TRBV5-5 to TRBJ2-5, with a weak D call TRBD2 (5 bases). The CDR3 spans 13 residues. The V gene's germline CDR1 is SGHKS and CDR2 YYEKEE (reference sequence). Trimming removed 3 bases from V and 2 bases from J, with 8 bases in between. This chain's CDR3 is CASSSRGQETQYF. As DNA, the CDR3 is TGTGCCAGCAGCTCTCGGGGTCAAGAGACCCAGTACTTC.

This chain uses TRBV6-6 with TRBJ2-1; the D is unclear. From germline, CDR1 is MNHNY and CDR2 SVGAGI (reference sequence). The ends were cut back, 6 bases at V and 13 bases at J, with 22 bases in the middle. There are 14 residues in the CDR3. The CDR3 is CASSYGEYRATQFF. The CDR3 DNA reads as TGTGCCAGCAGCTATGGAGAGTATAGAGCTACTCAGTTCTTC.

This clone was seen once. The chain carries TRBV4-1 and TRBJ2-7; TRBD2 is a possible D gene (5 bases). The CDR3 sequence is 15 residues long. V lost 0 bases and J 5 bases, leaving 14 bases between the germline ends. Germline V lookup: CDR1 MGHRA, CDR2 YSYEKL. Written as DNA, the CDR3 is TGCGCCAGCAGCCAAGAAAGACTACCGTGGGACGAGCAGTACTTC. Amino acids: CASSQERLPWDEQYF.